This T cell receptor beta chain was documented in a study of cytomegalovirus exposure and HLA in healthy donors. The PCR ran on 60 Vbeta and 13 Jbeta primers. Only in-frame clones appear in the TCRdb table, and some are missing; sequencing was by immunoSEQ multiplex PCR. Among about 150,000 clones, around 85% were seen once, and the ten largest hold 1%. This CDR3 spans 15 amino acids. J lost 7 bases, V lost 6 bases, and 7 bases had no gene match. Germline lookup yields CDR1 WSHSY and CDR2 SAAADI. General study findings and limits: Immune exposure information available was restricted to CMV serostatus. The investigators catalogued some 150 TCR beta chains as cytomegalovirus-associated.

As for this clone: Its antigen remains unknown.

The source is a boy aged 2 to 9 in good health and CMV-seronegative. Material: PBMCs. This sequence joins TRBV10-2 and TRBJ1-6; 9 bases fit TRBD1. The CDR3 spells CASRDPGTGNSPLHF. CDR3 coding DNA: TGCGCCAGCAGGGACCCGGGGACAGGGAATTCACCCCTCCACTTT.